This TCR beta chain was documented in a study of T cell changes during pregnancy in multiple sclerosis. Here immunoSEQ multiplex PCR was the method, and the copy in TCRdb shows in-frame clones only, minus some. The sample carries some 97,000 clones, approximately 92% recorded once. The germline V gene has CDR1 MGHRA and CDR2 YSYEKL. With 3 bases clipped from V and 6 bases from J, the junction kept 4 bases outside the gene matches. CDR3 length: 14 residues. The sequence derives from a female donor with multiple sclerosis, enrolled in a pregnancy study. This sample comprised peripheral blood, obtained after pregnancy. This chain links TRBV4-1 with TRBJ2-3, with 9 bases identical to TRBD2. This CDR3 is CASSQGLARDTQYF. Written as DNA, the CDR3 is TGCGCCAGCAGCCAGGGACTAGCAAGGGATACGCAGTATTTT.